Listed below are T cell receptor beta chains from one sample, sequenced in a study of blood T cell repertoires in COVID-19. The assay was immunoSEQ multiplex PCR, and TCRdb's table has in-frame clones only and misses some. The sample shows about 330,000 clones, more than 85% of them seen only once. The material sequenced was PBMCs or T cells enriched from blood (not recorded which). All receptors derive from a woman under 40 who had recovered from COVID-19. The CDR3 runs from the conserved cysteine through the conserved F or W. The D gene is left open where the match is weak. Not all rows give a size; the values are once, few, many and, for expanded clones, a class.

>TRBD1|-|TRBJ2-7|TRBV28
CASSSPGQGPQWYF
TGTGCCAGCAGTTCTCCGGGACAGGGTCCCCAGTGGTACTTC
>TRBD1|-|TRBJ2-7|TRBV14
CASSQGGLRDREYEQYF
TGTGCCAGCAGCCAAGGAGGCCTCAGGGACAGGGAATACGAGCAGTACTTC
>-|-|TRBJ1-4|TRBV15
CATSRDAGELFF
TGTGCCACCAGCAGAGATGCAGGGGAACTGTTTTTT
>-|once|TRBJ1-3|TRBV28
CASSLGAPMGDFF
TGTGCCAGCAGCCTGGGCGCGCCTATGGGCGATTTTTTT
>TRBD1|once|TRBJ1-3|TRBV7-9
CASSRPGRDRDGNTIYF
TGTGCCAGCAGCCGCCCCGGCCGGGACAGGGATGGAAACACCATATATTTT
>-|-|TRBJ1-4|TRBV19
CASSIEDGVSTEKLFF
TGTGCCAGTAGTATAGAAGACGGAGTATCCACCGAAAAACTGTTTTTT
>TRBD1|-|TRBJ1-2|TRBV27
CASSAQRQGNYGYTF
TGTGCCAGCAGTGCACAAAGACAGGGTAACTATGGCTACACCTTC
>TRBD1|-|TRBJ2-7|TRBV5-1
CASSPGQSSYEQYF
TGCGCCAGCAGCCCGGGACAGAGCTCCTACGAGCAGTACTTC
>-|-|TRBJ1-6|TRBV19
CASSILTDNSPLHF
TGTGCCAGTAGTATCCTGACAGATAATTCACCCCTCCACTTT
>-|-|TRBJ2-3|TRBV7-2
CASSTQPSADTQYF
TGTGCCAGCAGCACCCAACCCAGCGCAGATACGCAGTATTTT
>-|-|TRBJ2-7|TRBV30
CAWTRQDTEQYF
TGTGCCTGGACCCGACAGGACACCGAGCAGTACTTC
>-|-|TRBJ1-2|TRBV18
CASSTDSNYGYTF
TGTGCCAGCTCAACTGACAGTAACTATGGCTACACCTTC
>-|-|TRBJ2-1|TRBV9
CASSEGDNEQFF
TGTGCCAGCAGCGAGGGGGACAATGAGCAGTTCTTC
>TRBD1|once|TRBJ1-2|TRBV28
CASSLFRDSYGYTF
TGTGCCAGCAGTTTATTCCGGGACAGCTATGGCTACACCTTC
>-|-|TRBJ2-7|TRBV27
CASSLTGALTYEQYF
TGTGCCAGCAGTCTAACAGGAGCCCTTACCTACGAGCAGTACTTC
>TRBD1|-|TRBJ1-6|TRBV5-5
CASSRTGVSYNSPLHF
TGTGCCAGCAGCAGGACAGGGGTATCCTATAATTCACCCCTCCACTTT
>-|-|TRBJ1-5|TRBV2
CASSAQAGSNQPQHF
TGTGCCAGCAGTGCCCAGGCCGGTAGCAATCAGCCCCAGCATTTT
>-|-|TRBJ2-3|TRBV28
CASSPRRVPTTDTQYF
TGTGCCAGCAGTCCCCGGAGGGTCCCCACCACAGATACGCAGTATTTT
>-|-|TRBJ1-1|TRBV5-1
CASSPDSRTENTEAFF
TGCGCCAGCAGCCCGGACTCCAGGACGGAGAACACTGAAGCTTTCTTT
>-|-|TRBJ2-3|TRBV5-6
CASSLATSTDTQYF
TGTGCCAGCAGTCTAGCGACTAGCACAGATACGCAGTATTTT
>TRBD1|once|TRBJ2-5|TRBV6-5
CASSQTGLKQETQYF
TGTGCCAGCAGTCAGACAGGGCTGAAACAAGAGACCCAGTACTTC
>TRBD1|-|TRBJ1-2|TRBV5-5
CASSLDRVYGYTF
TGTGCCAGCAGCCTTGACAGGGTCTATGGCTACACCTTC
>TRBD1|-|TRBJ1-6|TRBV28
CASSMGQGNSPLHF
TGTGCCAGCAGTATGGGACAGGGTAATTCACCCCTCCACTTT
>TRBD1|-|TRBJ1-2|TRBV5-6
CASSLTTGGGYTF
TGTGCCAGCAGCTTGACGACAGGGGGCGGCTACACCTTC
>-|-|TRBJ1-1|TRBV28
CASMGGVNTEAFF
TGTGCCAGCATGGGGGGTGTGAACACTGAAGCTTTCTTT
>TRBD1|-|TRBJ1-1|TRBV29-1
CSATGGRTEAFF
TGCAGCGCGACAGGGGGGAGGACTGAAGCTTTCTTT
>TRBD1|-|TRBJ1-2|TRBV19
CASRDRGPHLYGYTF
TGTGCCAGTAGGGACAGGGGGCCCCACCTCTATGGCTACACCTTC
>TRBD1|-|TRBJ1-1|TRBV12-3/TRBV12-4
CASSYVRGQAFF
TGTGCCAGCAGTTATGTCAGGGGGCAAGCTTTCTTT
>TRBD1|-|TRBJ1-1|TRBV10-2
CASSPQGRTEAFF
TGCGCCAGCAGTCCACAGGGGCGGACTGAAGCTTTCTTT
>TRBD2|-|TRBJ2-7|TRBV11-3
CASSLRGGQREQYF
TGTGCCAGCAGCCTGCGGGGGGGCCAACGCGAGCAGTACTTC
>TRBD2|-|TRBJ2-5|TRBV3-1/TRBV3-2
CASSQEAGLAITQYF
TGTGCCAGCAGCCAAGAAGCGGGACTAGCGATAACCCAGTACTTC
>TRBD1|few|TRBJ2-7|TRBV29-1
CSVGQGLYEQYF
TGCAGCGTGGGACAGGGGCTCTACGAGCAGTACTTC
>-|-|TRBJ1-1|TRBV6-5
CASSPPGTEAFF
TGTGCCAGCAGCCCCCCAGGAACTGAAGCTTTCTTT
>-|-|TRBJ1-2|TRBV19
CASEVPGWGYTF
TGTGCCAGTGAAGTTCCAGGGTGGGGCTACACCTTC
>TRBD1|-|TRBJ2-1|TRBV5-8
CASSLAMDRGYNEQFF
TGTGCCAGCAGCTTGGCCATGGACAGGGGCTACAATGAGCAGTTCTTC
>TRBD1|-|TRBJ2-4|TRBV18
CASSPGQGDIQYF
TGTGCCAGCTCACCGGGACAGGGGGACATTCAGTACTTC
>-|once|TRBJ1-5|TRBV6-4
CASSDRPQGNQPQHF
TGTGCCAGCAGTGACAGGCCGCAGGGCAATCAGCCCCAGCATTTT
>TRBD1|-|TRBJ2-5|TRBV18
CASSPGAGGGQETQYF
TGTGCCAGCTCACCCGGTGCAGGGGGTGGCCAAGAGACCCAGTACTTC
>TRBD1|few|TRBJ1-5|TRBV7-9
CASSPGQGGSNQPQHF
TGTGCCAGCAGCCCCGGACAGGGTGGTAGCAATCAGCCCCAGCATTTT
>-|-|TRBJ1-3|TRBV7-2
CASSLALSSAGNTIYF
TGTGCCAGCAGCTTAGCGCTTTCCAGCGCCGGAAACACCATATATTTT
>-|-|TRBJ2-7|TRBV6-8
CASSSESSYEQYF
TGTGCCAGCAGTTCGGAGAGCTCCTACGAGCAGTACTTC
>-|-|TRBJ2-7|TRBV11-2
CASSSPTGVANEQYF
TGTGCCAGCAGCTCGCCGACAGGCGTAGCGAACGAGCAGTACTTC
>-|-|TRBJ1-5|TRBV15
CATSRGRPGQPQHF
TGTGCCACCAGCAGGGGGCGCCCCGGGCAGCCCCAGCATTTT
>-|-|TRBJ1-6|TRBV10-2
CASNEAPRNSPLHF
TGCGCCAGCAATGAAGCCCCTAGAAATTCACCCCTCCACTTT